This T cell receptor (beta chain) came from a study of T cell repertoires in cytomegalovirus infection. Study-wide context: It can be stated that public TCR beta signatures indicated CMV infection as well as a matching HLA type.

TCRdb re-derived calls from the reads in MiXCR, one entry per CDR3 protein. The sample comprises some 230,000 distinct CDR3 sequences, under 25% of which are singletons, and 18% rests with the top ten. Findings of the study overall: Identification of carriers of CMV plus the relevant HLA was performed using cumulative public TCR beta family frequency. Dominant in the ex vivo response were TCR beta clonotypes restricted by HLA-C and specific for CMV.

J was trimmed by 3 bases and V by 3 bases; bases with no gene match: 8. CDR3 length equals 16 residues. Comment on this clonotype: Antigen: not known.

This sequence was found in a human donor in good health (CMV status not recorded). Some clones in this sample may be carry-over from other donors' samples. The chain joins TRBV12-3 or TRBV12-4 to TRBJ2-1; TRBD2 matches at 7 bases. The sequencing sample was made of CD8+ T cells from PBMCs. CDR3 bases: TGTGCCAGCAGTTTGATCGGGGGGTCCTACTACAATGAGCAGTTCTTC. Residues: CASSLIGGSYYNEQFF.